The source of this T cell receptor beta chain is a study of T cells after yellow fever vaccination. Study-level results: Overlap between CD4 and CD8 compartments was detected for a small share of clonotypes. Any FACS-sorted repertoire could hold abundant clonotypes that contaminate it from the bulk population. The booster response re-showed most primary clones: approximately 97% CD4, almost 90% CD8.

The germline V gene has CDR1 SGDLS and CDR2 YYNGEE. Trimming took off 0 bases at V and 0 bases at J, with 9 bases between the two ends. The CDR3 covers 15 residues. Concerning this clonotype: Its antigen is undetermined.

In making TCR cDNA, 5'RACE template switching added a universal primer site and UMIs to it. TCRdb used MiXCR to reprocess the 5' RACE reads, holding one entry per CDR3 protein. The sample lists some 550,000 distinct CDR3 sequences; 15% to 20% were seen once. The source of this sequence is a man in his thirties or forties who received the YFV17D yellow fever vaccine. The chain carries TRBV9 and TRBJ2-5; the D gene is possibly TRBD2 (6 bases). This specimen was PBMCs, taken 15 days after the yellow fever booster vaccination. The CDR3 is CASSVGDSYQETQYF. Written as DNA, the CDR3 is TGTGCCAGCAGCGTAGGGGACTCTTACCAAGAGACCCAGTACTTC.